This TCR beta chain was found in a study of regulatory T cells in long-lasting Graves disease. Overall study context: Persistent Graves' disease denoted over 5 years of antithyroid drugs plus positive TSH receptor antibodies.

This clonotype was detected a few times. Germline V gene data show CDR1 as MNHEY and CDR2 as SMNVEV (reference sequence). Trimming took off 3 bases at V and 0 bases at J, with 12 bases between the two ends. This CDR3 contains 17 residues. In building TCR beta libraries, iRepertoire HTBI primers were used together with Arm-PCR of CDR3 regions. TCRdb reprocessed the multiplex PCR reads via MiXCR and lists one record per CDR3 protein. This table holds 390,000 or so distinct CDR3 sequences, around 23% found once. The time point denotes: persistent/refractory GD, antithyroid drugs over 5 years with positive TRAb. Generation of the TCR library employed RNA extracted from PBMCs.

The rearrangement links TRBV27 to TRBJ1-6; no clear D gene. This sequence originates from a woman between 35 and 50 years old with Graves disease. Sequencing used peripheral blood mononuclear cells (PBMCs), obtained when the disease was refractory, from a patient treated with antithyroid drugs. The CDR3 loop reads CASSLAIWSSYNSPLHF. The CDR3 DNA reads as TGTGCCAGCAGTTTGGCCATTTGGAGCTCCTATAATTCACCCCTCCACTTT.